The 26 T cell receptor beta chains given below trace back to one sample, sequenced in a study of blood T cell repertoires in COVID-19. Sequenced by immunoSEQ multiplex PCR; TCRdb stores in-frame clones only, minus some. The sample holds about 40,000 clones, around four fifths seen once. The sample was peripheral blood. The receptor source for this set is a middle-aged man with active COVID-19.

The rearrangement links TRBV6-5 to TRBJ1-2, with 8 bases fitting TRBD1. This CDR3 contains 12 residues. From germline, CDR1 is MNHEY and CDR2 SVGAGI. V was clipped by 8 bases and J by 7 bases; unmatched bases: 6. The CDR3 nucleotides are TGTGCCAGCCGCCGGACAGGGTCTGGCTACACCTTC. Protein: CASRRTGSGYTF.

The chain couples TRBV30 to TRBJ1-4; D uncertain. Germline V lookup: CDR1 GTSNPN, CDR2 SVGIG (reference sequence). V was trimmed by 2 bases and J by 7 bases, leaving 5 bases between them. The CDR3 runs to 11 residues. The CDR3 loop is CAWSIREKLFF. The CDR3 DNA reads TGTGCCTGGAGTATTCGTGAAAAACTGTTTTTT.

The CDR3 spells CASSLLAGGNSPLHF. The CDR3 DNA sequence: TGTGCCAGCAGCTTATTGGCAGGGGGAAATTCACCCCTCCACTTT. J is TRBJ1-6 and V is TRBV7-2; 7 positions match TRBD1. This CDR3 spans 15 amino acids. V shed 2 bases, J shed 7 bases, and the junction held 5 bases outside the gene matches. Looked up from germline, CDR1 is SGHTA and CDR2 is FQGNSA.

This clone came up a few times. The V gene is TRBV11-1, the J gene TRBJ2-5, with 9 nucleotides matching TRBD2. The CDR3 is 14 amino acids. The V gene's germline CDR1 is SGHAT and CDR2 FQDESV (reference sequence). Losses at the gene ends were 4 bases for V and 5 bases for J; bases not matched to a gene: 5. As DNA, the CDR3 is TGTGCCAGCAGCTATAGCGGGGGAAGTGAGACCCAGTACTTC. Translating gives CASSYSGGSETQYF.

J is TRBJ1-2 and V is TRBV3-1 (or the pseudogene TRBV3-2); D remains unclear. V lost 1 base and J lost 5, with 8 bases in between. Germline assignment: CDR1 LGHDT and CDR2 YNNKEL (reference sequence). The CDR3 is made up of 13 amino acids. CDR3 coding DNA: TGTGCCAGCAGCCAAGGGCAGAAGTATGGCTACACCTTC. Translating gives CASSQGQKYGYTF.

The CDR3 protein is CASSRIGGDNEQFF. Written as DNA, the CDR3 is TGTGCCAGCAGCCGTATTGGGGGGGACAATGAGCAGTTCTTC. This chain links TRBV7-2 with TRBJ2-1; 7 nucleotides line up with TRBD2. Per the germline V gene, CDR1 is SGHTA and CDR2 is FQGNSA. The CDR3 loop spans 14 amino acids. V lost 5 bases, J lost 5 bases, and 6 bases stayed unmatched. Looking up the rest from reference TRBV7-2 and TRBJ2-1 gives the full variable domain: GAGVSQSPSNKVTEKGKDVELRCDPISGHTALYWYRQSLGQGLEFLIYFQGNSAPDKSGLPSDRFSAERTGGSVSTLTIQRTQQEDSAVYLCASSRIGGDNEQFFGPGTRLTVL.

The V and J genes are TRBV15 and TRBJ2-3; 7 bases match TRBD2. The CDR3 totals 16 residues. With 1 base clipped from V and 2 bases from J, the junction kept 6 bases outside the gene matches. Germline loops: CDR1 LNHNV, CDR2 YYDKDF (reference sequence). CDR3 residues: CATSRGLAGDTDTQYF. In nucleotides, the CDR3 is TGTGCCACCAGCAGAGGGTTAGCGGGTGACACAGATACGCAGTATTTT. The variable domain in full, with the rest retrieved from reference TRBV15 and TRBJ2-3, is DAMVIQNPRYQVTQFGKPVTLSCSQTLNHNVMYWYQQKSSQAPKLLFHYYDKDFNNEADTPDNFQSRRPNTSFCFLDIRSPGLGDTAMYLCATSRGLAGDTDTQYFGPGTRLTVL.

The gene calls are TRBV19 and TRBJ1-6; D might be TRBD1 (5 bases). In germline, CDR1 is LNHDA, CDR2 SQIVND (reference sequence). This CDR3 contains 15 residues. V gave up 7 bases and J gave up 4 bases, with 14 bases separating them. Written as DNA, the CDR3 is TGTGCCAGTAAAACGGGGGGAGAGTATAATTCACCCCTCCACTTT. Its translation: CASKTGGEYNSPLHF.

This clone occurred once. This chain connects TRBV5-1 to TRBJ2-3, with 9 bases identical to TRBD2. V gave up 7 bases and J gave up 2 bases; unmatched junction bases: 8. Germline V gives CDR1 SGHRS, CDR2 YFSETQ. The CDR3 length is 15 residues. CDR3 protein: CASRERGRATDTQYF. The CDR3 DNA follows: TGCGCCAGCCGTGAGCGCGGGAGGGCCACAGATACGCAGTATTTT.

This clone was seen only once. This chain connects TRBV2 to TRBJ1-2, with D perhaps TRBD1 (5 bases). V lost 2 bases to trimming and J lost 8 bases, with 18 bases between them. Germline loops: CDR1 SNHLY, CDR2 FYNNEI. This CDR3 is built from 15 residues. The CDR3 coding sequence is TGTGCCAGCAGTGAAAACCGAGGCGGGGGAGGAGGCTACACCTTC. This codes for CASSENRGGGGGYTF.

V usage is TRBV30 and J usage is TRBJ2-1; possibly TRBD2 for D (6 bases). The germline V gene has CDR1 GTSNPN and CDR2 SVGIG (reference sequence). V shed 2 bases and J shed 2 bases, with 13 bases lying between them. There are 15 residues in the CDR3. CDR3 region: CAWSFSGGPYNEQFF. DNA for the CDR3: TGTGCCTGGAGTTTTAGCGGAGGACCCTACAATGAGCAGTTCTTC.

The chain couples TRBV6-2 or TRBV6-3 to TRBJ2-7; 11 bases align to TRBD1. J gave up 5 bases and V 5 bases, and 2 bases lay outside the gene matches. The germline gives CDR1 MNHEY, CDR2 SVGEGT. The CDR3 covers 13 residues. The CDR3 is CASSGQGAHEQYF. The CDR3 DNA reads as TGTGCCAGCAGTGGACAGGGGGCCCACGAGCAGTACTTC.

This chain connects TRBV2 to TRBJ2-7, with D possibly TRBD1 on 5 matching bases. From germline, CDR1 is SNHLY and CDR2 FYNNEI. V dropped 7 bases and J dropped 3 bases, with 7 bases sitting between them. The CDR3 runs 11 residues. CDR3 DNA: TGTGCCAGCACCGACAGCTACGAGCAGTACTTC. Protein product: CASTDSYEQYF.

The rearrangement joins TRBV7-2 to TRBJ1-2; perhaps TRBD1 as D (5 bases). The length of the CDR3 is 14 residues. The germline V and J ends were trimmed by 5 bases and 7 bases, with 17 bases remaining between them. Looked up from germline, CDR1 is SGHTA and CDR2 is FQGNSA. DNA for the CDR3: TGTGCCAGCAGCGGCGACAGAGGGAGGGTTGGCTACACCTTC. It codes for CASSGDRGRVGYTF.

V and J are TRBV3-1 (or the pseudogene TRBV3-2) and TRBJ2-3, with a tentative D call TRBD1 (5 bases). This CDR3 is 13 amino acids long. Between the trimmed V and J ends, which lost 1 base and 11 bases, there was a span of 13 bases. CDR1 LGHDT and CDR2 YNNKEL come from the germline V gene (reference sequence). CDR3 in amino acids: CASSQASGFLQYF. DNA for the CDR3: TGTGCCAGCAGCCAAGCGTCAGGGTTTTTGCAGTATTTT.

The chain recombines TRBV19 with TRBJ2-2; D might be TRBD1 (7 bases). Germline V gene sequence: CDR1 LNHDA, CDR2 SQIVND (reference sequence). Trimming shortened V by 6 bases and J by 4 bases, and 15 bases separated the two germline ends. The CDR3 is 15 amino acids. The CDR3 here is CASRNRQGLTGELFF. The CDR3 nucleotides read TGTGCCAGTAGGAATAGACAGGGACTCACCGGGGAGCTGTTTTTT.

V usage is TRBV5-4 and J usage is TRBJ2-1; TRBD1 matches 9 bases. The CDR3 has 15 amino acids. V lost 3 bases to trimming and J lost 3 bases; unmatched junction nucleotides: 4. The germline gives CDR1 SGHNT, CDR2 YYREEE (reference sequence). CDR3 in DNA: TGTGCCAGCAGCTCCCCGGGACAGGGCTACAATGAGCAGTTCTTC. It codes for CASSSPGQGYNEQFF.

V usage is TRBV19 and J usage is TRBJ1-2; 9 positions agree with TRBD1. Trimming at V came to 6 bases and at J to 2 bases, leaving 4 bases not matched to a gene. This CDR3 region has 14 residues. Germline V gene sequence: CDR1 LNHDA, CDR2 SQIVND (reference sequence). CDR3 protein: CASRPGQGNYGYTF. DNA of the CDR3: TGTGCCAGTAGGCCGGGACAGGGAAACTATGGCTACACCTTC.

This clone was observed a handful of times. The rearrangement links TRBV6-5 to TRBJ1-3; TRBD1 is a possible D gene (5 bases). There are 15 residues in the CDR3. Trimming took off 6 bases at V and 2 bases at J, with 14 bases between the two ends. CDR1 MNHEY and CDR2 SVGAGI come from the germline V gene. This chain's CDR3 is CASSAGRIPGNTIYF. Here the CDR3 DNA reads TGTGCCAGCAGCGCGGGACGTATTCCTGGAAACACCATATATTTT.

This chain links TRBV2 with TRBJ2-5; a possible D gene is TRBD1 (6 bases). CDR3 length: 15 residues. Trimming pared 2 bases from V and 1 base from J, leaving 11 bases between. Looked up from germline, CDR1 is SNHLY and CDR2 is FYNNEI. The CDR3 DNA reads TGTGCCAGCAGTGAATTTTGGGACACCCAAGAGACCCAGTACTTC. Encoded protein: CASSEFWDTQETQYF.

The chain links TRBV6-1 to TRBJ2-3; 10 bases align to TRBD2. V shed 4 bases and J 3 bases; nucleotides not matched to a gene: 13. Germline CDR1 is MNHNS and CDR2 is SASEGT. The length of the CDR3 is 18 residues. CDR3 bases: TGTGCCAGCAGTGTAGTTAGTATAGCGGGAGGAAATACAGATACGCAGTATTTT. Amino acid sequence: CASSVVSIAGGNTDTQYF.

V usage is TRBV27 and J usage is TRBJ2-1; 11 bases agree with TRBD2. The V gene end was trimmed by 0 bases and the J gene end by 7 bases; junction bases not matched to a gene: 11. The CDR3 is 18 amino acids. CDR1 is MNHEY, CDR2 SMNVEV, per germline (reference sequence). The CDR3 sequence: CASSLSLYSGRAGNEQFF. CDR3 DNA sequence: TGTGCCAGCAGTTTATCGCTCTATAGCGGGAGGGCTGGGAATGAGCAGTTCTTC.

The J gene is TRBJ1-6, the V gene TRBV3-1 (or the pseudogene TRBV3-2), with 7 bases identical to TRBD1. Per germline, CDR1 LGHDT and CDR2 YNNKEL (reference sequence). With V trimmed by 0 bases and J by 9 bases, 5 bases remained unmatched. The length of the CDR3 is 15 residues. The chain's CDR3 is CASSQDGRQGSPLHF. DNA of the CDR3: TGTGCCAGCAGCCAAGACGGGAGACAGGGTTCACCCCTCCACTTT.

The V and J genes are TRBV19 and TRBJ2-2; weak D call: TRBD2 (6 bases). CDR3 length equals 14 residues. Germline CDR1 LNHDA, CDR2 SQIVND (reference sequence). V dropped 7 bases and J dropped 5 bases, with 14 bases sitting between them. The chain's CDR3 is CASIPQSGTGELFF. For the CDR3, the DNA is TGTGCCAGTATCCCTCAAAGCGGGACCGGGGAGCTGTTTTTT. Using reference TRBV19 and TRBJ2-2 for the parts outside the CDR3, the full variable domain is DGGITQSPKYLFRKEGQNVTLSCEQNLNHDAMYWYRQDPGQGLRLIYYSQIVNDFQKGDIAEGYSVSREKKESFPLTVTSAQKNPTAFYLCASIPQSGTGELFFGEGSRLTVL.

The sample holds one count of this clone. The CDR3 DNA reads as TGCGCCAGCAGCCAAGATGGACTTCCGGGGATACACAATGAGCAGTTCTTC. Protein sequence: CASSQDGLPGIHNEQFF. V usage is TRBV4-1 and J usage is TRBJ2-1, with D possibly matching TRBD2 (5 bases). CDR3 length equals 17 residues. Trimming removed 0 bases from V and 5 bases from J, with 17 bases in between. Germline V gene data show CDR1 as MGHRA and CDR2 as YSYEKL.

This clone was counted only a few times. This sequence joins TRBV19 and TRBJ1-5; D possibly corresponds to TRBD1 (6 bases). The CDR3 length is 16 residues. Germline V gene data show CDR1 as LNHDA and CDR2 as SQIVND (reference sequence). The germline V and J ends were trimmed by 3 bases and 3 bases, with 15 bases remaining between them. The CDR3 loop is CASSILGAGDNQPQHF. The CDR3 DNA reads TGTGCCAGTAGTATTCTCGGGGCAGGGGACAATCAGCCCCAGCATTTT.